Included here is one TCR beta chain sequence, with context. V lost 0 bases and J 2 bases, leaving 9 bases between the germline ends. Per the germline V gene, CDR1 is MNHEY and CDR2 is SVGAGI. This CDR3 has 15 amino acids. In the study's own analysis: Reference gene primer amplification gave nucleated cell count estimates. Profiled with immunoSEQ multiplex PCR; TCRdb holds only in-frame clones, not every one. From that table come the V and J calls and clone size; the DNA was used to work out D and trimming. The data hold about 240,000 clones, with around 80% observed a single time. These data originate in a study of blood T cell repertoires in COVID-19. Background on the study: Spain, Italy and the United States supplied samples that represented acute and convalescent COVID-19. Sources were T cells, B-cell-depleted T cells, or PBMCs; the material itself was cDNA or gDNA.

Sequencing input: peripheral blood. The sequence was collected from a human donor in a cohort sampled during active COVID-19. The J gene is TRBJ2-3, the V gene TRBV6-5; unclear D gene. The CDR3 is CASSYSYSPTDTQYF. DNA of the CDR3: TGTGCCAGCAGTTACTCGTATAGTCCCACAGATACGCAGTATTTT.